These 17 T cell receptor beta chains share one sample of origin, sequenced in a study of cytomegalovirus exposure and HLA in healthy donors. Clones were sequenced by immunoSEQ multiplex PCR, and TCRdb holds only the in-frame ones, with some missing. The sample yields about 240,000 clones, around 88% seen once. The sequenced material came from PBMCs. Every receptor here comes from a woman aged 25 to 45 in good health and CMV-seropositive.

This sequence joins TRBV27 and TRBJ2-7; D not certain. Germline lookup yields CDR1 MNHEY and CDR2 SMNVEV (reference sequence). The CDR3 runs 11 residues. V was cut by 3 bases and J by 6 bases, with 6 bases left in between. CDR3 protein: CASSLFGEQYF. In DNA, the CDR3 is TGTGCCAGCAGTTTGTTCGGCGAGCAGTACTTC.

The chain combines TRBV29-1 with TRBJ2-1; 13 bases match TRBD2. The CDR3 contains 16 residues. Germline CDR1 is SQVTM and CDR2 is ANQGSEA. V lost 1 base and J lost 4; bases outside the gene matches: 4. The CDR3 bases are TGCAGCGTTGAAGGGCCGGGACTAGCGGGGTACAATGAGCAGTTCTTC. Amino acids: CSVEGPGLAGYNEQFF.

The chain links TRBV6-1 to TRBJ2-1; D may be TRBD1 (6 bases). Per germline, CDR1 MNHNS and CDR2 SASEGT. The V gene lost 4 bases and the J gene lost 0 bases, with 10 bases spanning the gap. The CDR3 consists of 15 residues. The CDR3 region has the DNA TGTGCCAGCAGTGTTAGGGGGAGCTCCTACAATGAGCAGTTCTTC. Amino acid sequence: CASSVRGSSYNEQFF.

This chain uses TRBV11-2 with TRBJ2-7; 9 bases line up with TRBD2. This CDR3 comprises 16 residues. V lost 5 bases and J lost 3; bases outside the gene matches: 11. In germline, CDR1 is SGHAT, CDR2 FQNNGV. CDR3 region: CASSPLAGETLYEQYF. The CDR3 nucleotides are TGTGCCAGCAGCCCCTTAGCGGGAGAGACTCTCTACGAGCAGTACTTC. The full variable domain, in which reference TRBV11-2 and TRBJ2-7 provide the parts outside the CDR3, is EAGVAQSPRYKIIEKRQSVAFWCNPISGHATLYWYQQILGQGPKLLIQFQNNGVVDDSQLPKDRFSAERLKGVDSTLKIQPAKLEDSAVYLCASSPLAGETLYEQYFGPGTRLTVT.

In DNA form, the CDR3 reads TGCGCCAGCAGCCCCCAGGGTCTCAGCACAGATACGCAGTATTTT. This gives the protein CASSPQGLSTDTQYF. The chain uses TRBV5-1 and TRBJ2-3, with TRBD1 as a possible D gene (5 bases). This CDR3 has 15 amino acids. CDR1 is SGHRS, CDR2 YFSETQ, per germline. Trimming removed 4 bases from V and 0 bases from J, with 12 bases in between.

V gene TRBV11-3 combines with J gene TRBJ2-1; TRBD2 aligns across 9 bases. CDR1 is SGHNT and CDR2 is YENEEA in the germline V gene. Germline trimming cut 0 bases from V and 7 bases from J; bases unmatched to any gene: 7. The CDR3 is 16 residues long. The CDR3 DNA reads as TGTGCCAGCAGCTTAGAATGGTCTAGCGGGGAGAATGAGCAGTTCTTC. This translates into CASSLEWSSGENEQFF.

The chain recombines TRBV19 with TRBJ1-4, with unresolved D. The germline gives CDR1 LNHDA, CDR2 SQIVND (reference sequence). V was clipped by 7 bases and J by 8 bases, with 17 bases between them. The CDR3 loop spans 14 amino acids. This chain's CDR3 is CASTQRRGEEKLFF. CDR3 nucleotide sequence: TGTGCCAGTACCCAACGCCGGGGAGAAGAAAAACTGTTTTTT.

The V gene is TRBV11-2, the J gene TRBJ2-2; 10 bases fit TRBD2. In germline, CDR1 is SGHAT, CDR2 FQNNGV. CDR3 size: 16 residues. Trimming cost V 3 bases and J 7 bases; bases outside gene matches: 8. CDR3 region: CASSFWIAGGHGELFF. CDR3 sequence (DNA): TGTGCCAGCAGCTTTTGGATAGCGGGAGGCCACGGGGAGCTGTTTTTT.

The V gene is TRBV25-1, the J gene TRBJ1-4; D is possibly TRBD1 (6 bases). Trimming pared 2 bases from V and 8 bases from J, leaving 12 bases between. The CDR3 extends over 14 amino acids. Germline V lookup: CDR1 MGHDK, CDR2 SYGVNS. This CDR3 reads CASSETGLEEKLFF. CDR3 DNA: TGTGCCAGCAGTGAAACAGGGTTAGAGGAAAAACTGTTTTTT.

The genes are TRBV11-2 and TRBJ1-1; no reliable D call. V lost 1 base to trimming and J lost 8 bases, with 11 bases between them. Germline CDR1 and CDR2: SGHAT and FQNNGV. This CDR3 region has 13 residues. The CDR3 DNA sequence: TGTGCCAGCAGCTTAGGGAACAAACTAGAAGCTTTCTTT. Encoded protein: CASSLGNKLEAFF.

Written as DNA, the CDR3 is TGTGCCAGCAGTTTAGGTAGCGGGGTATTTTACAATGAGCAGTTCTTC. This encodes CASSLGSGVFYNEQFF. V usage is TRBV27 and J usage is TRBJ2-1; TRBD2 agrees at 8 bases. V was pared by 2 bases and J by 4 bases, with 7 bases of the junction left unmatched. The length of the CDR3 is 16 residues. The V gene's germline CDR1 is MNHEY and CDR2 SMNVEV (reference sequence).

DNA of the CDR3: TGTGCCAGCAGTTTTCTGGCAGGGGGCTCGATTTACGAGCAGTACTTC. Translated, it gives CASSFLAGGSIYEQYF. The gene calls are TRBV27 and TRBJ2-7, with 8 bases fitting TRBD1. The germline V gene encodes CDR1 MNHEY and CDR2 SMNVEV (reference sequence). V dropped 3 bases and J dropped 4; count of bases not matched to a gene: 11. The CDR3 sequence is 16 residues long.

The chain is built from TRBV9 and TRBJ2-3, with D possibly TRBD2 on 5 matching bases. Trimming shortened V by 3 bases and J by 2 bases, and 13 bases separated the two germline ends. CDR3 length equals 15 residues. Per germline, CDR1 SGDLS and CDR2 YYNGEE. CDR3 protein: CASSAPRDDTDTQYF. CDR3 sequence (DNA): TGTGCCAGCAGCGCCCCCCGGGATGACACAGATACGCAGTATTTT.

This sequence joins TRBV11-3 and TRBJ2-3; the D is unclear. The CDR3 loop spans 17 amino acids. CDR1 is SGHNT, CDR2 YENEEA, per germline. V dropped 0 bases and J dropped 0 bases, with 13 bases sitting between them. This CDR3 reads CASSLELFAPSTDTQYF. CDR3 DNA sequence: TGTGCCAGCAGCTTAGAATTATTCGCGCCTAGCACAGATACGCAGTATTTT.

V usage is TRBV28 and J usage is TRBJ2-1, with 11 bases aligning to TRBD2. V was pared by 4 bases and J by 4 bases, with 9 bases of the junction left unmatched. The CDR3 length is 17 residues. Germline CDR1 is MDHEN and CDR2 is SYDVKM. CDR3 protein: CASSSFLLAGAYNEQFF. CDR3 DNA sequence: TGTGCCAGCAGTTCATTTTTACTAGCGGGAGCTTACAATGAGCAGTTCTTC.

The chain links TRBV19 to TRBJ1-2; D is unclear. Germline V gene lookup returns CDR1 LNHDA and CDR2 SQIVND (reference sequence). Trimming stripped 2 bases from V and 7 bases from J, with 17 bases between. The CDR3 extends over 15 amino acids. CDR3 sequence reads: CASSIFADSFSGYTF. In DNA, the CDR3 is TGTGCCAGTAGTATATTTGCCGACTCCTTTAGTGGCTACACCTTC.

This chain joins TRBV5-1 and TRBJ1-3; D is unresolved. Per germline, CDR1 SGHRS and CDR2 YFSETQ. With 4 bases removed from V and 0 bases from J, the gap between germline ends came to 11 bases. The CDR3 covers 15 residues. In DNA form, the CDR3 reads TGCGCCAGCAGCAAAGATAGCCGCTCTGGAAACACCATATATTTT. Translation: CASSKDSRSGNTIYF.